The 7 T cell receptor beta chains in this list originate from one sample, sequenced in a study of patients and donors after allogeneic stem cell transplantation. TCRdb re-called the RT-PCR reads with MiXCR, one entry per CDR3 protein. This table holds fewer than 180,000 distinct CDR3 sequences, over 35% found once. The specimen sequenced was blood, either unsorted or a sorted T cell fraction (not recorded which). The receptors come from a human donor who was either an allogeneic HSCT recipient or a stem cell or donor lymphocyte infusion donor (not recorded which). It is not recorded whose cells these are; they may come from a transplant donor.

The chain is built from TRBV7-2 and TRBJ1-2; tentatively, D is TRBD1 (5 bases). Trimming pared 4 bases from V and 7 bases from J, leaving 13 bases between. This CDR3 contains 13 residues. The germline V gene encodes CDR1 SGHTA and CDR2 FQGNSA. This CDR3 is CASSWDFRGGYTF. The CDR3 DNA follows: TGTGCCAGCAGCTGGGACTTCCGGGGTGGCTACACCTTC. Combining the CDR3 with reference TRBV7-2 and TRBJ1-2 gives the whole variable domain GAGVSQSPSNKVTEKGKDVELRCDPISGHTALYWYRQSLGQGLEFLIYFQGNSAPDKSGLPSDRFSAERTGGSVSTLTIQRTQQEDSAVYLCASSWDFRGGYTFGSGTRLTVV.

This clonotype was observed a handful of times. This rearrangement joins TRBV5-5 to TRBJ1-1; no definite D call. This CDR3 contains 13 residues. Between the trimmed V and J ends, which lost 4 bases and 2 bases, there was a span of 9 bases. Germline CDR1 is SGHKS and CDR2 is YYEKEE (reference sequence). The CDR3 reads CASSAGPNTEAFF. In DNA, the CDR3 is TGTGCCAGCAGCGCCGGGCCTAACACTGAAGCTTTCTTT.

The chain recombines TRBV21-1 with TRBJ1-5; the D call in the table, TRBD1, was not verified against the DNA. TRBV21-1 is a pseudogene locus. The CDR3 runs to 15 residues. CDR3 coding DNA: TGTGCCAGCAACCCACAGGGGGAGGGCAATCAGCCCCAGCATTTT. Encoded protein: CASNPQGEGNQPQHF.

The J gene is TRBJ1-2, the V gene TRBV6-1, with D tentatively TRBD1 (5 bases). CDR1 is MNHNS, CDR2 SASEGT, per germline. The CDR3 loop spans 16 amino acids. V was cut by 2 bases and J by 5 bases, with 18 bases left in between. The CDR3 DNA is TGTGCCAGCAGTGAAAGCCCGGGATACAGGCTTTATGGCTACACCTTC. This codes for CASSESPGYRLYGYTF.

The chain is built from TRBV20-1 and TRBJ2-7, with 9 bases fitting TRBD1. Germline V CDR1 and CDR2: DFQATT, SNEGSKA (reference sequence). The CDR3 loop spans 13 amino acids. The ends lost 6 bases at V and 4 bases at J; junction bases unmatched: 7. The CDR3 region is CSAMTGGKYEQYV. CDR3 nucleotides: TGCAGTGCAATGACAGGGGGTAAATACGAGCAGTACGTC.

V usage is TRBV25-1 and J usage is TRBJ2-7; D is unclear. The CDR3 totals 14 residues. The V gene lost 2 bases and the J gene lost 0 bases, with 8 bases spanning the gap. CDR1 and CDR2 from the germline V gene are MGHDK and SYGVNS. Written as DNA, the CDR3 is TGTGCCAGCAGTGAACCCGGCAGCTCCTACGAGCAGTACTTC. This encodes CASSEPGSSYEQYF.

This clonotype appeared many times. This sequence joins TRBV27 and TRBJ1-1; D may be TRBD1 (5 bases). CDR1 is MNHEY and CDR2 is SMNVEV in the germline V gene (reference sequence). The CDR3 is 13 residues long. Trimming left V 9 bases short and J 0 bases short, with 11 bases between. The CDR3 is CASGDLLNTEAFF. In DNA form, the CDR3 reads TGTGCCAGTGGGGACCTCCTGAACACTGAAGCTTTCTTT.